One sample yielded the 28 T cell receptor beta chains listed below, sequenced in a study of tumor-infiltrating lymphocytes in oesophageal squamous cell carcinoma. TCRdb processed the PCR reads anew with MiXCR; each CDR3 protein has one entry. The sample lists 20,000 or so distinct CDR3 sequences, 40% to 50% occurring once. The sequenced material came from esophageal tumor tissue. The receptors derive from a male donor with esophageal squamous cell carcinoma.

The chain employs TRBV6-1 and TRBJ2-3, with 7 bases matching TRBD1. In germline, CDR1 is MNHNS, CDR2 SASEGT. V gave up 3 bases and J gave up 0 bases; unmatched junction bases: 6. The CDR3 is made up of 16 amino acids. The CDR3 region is CASSDRDSRSTDTQYF. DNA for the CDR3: TGTGCCAGCAGTGATAGGGACAGCAGAAGCACAGATACGCAGTATTTT.

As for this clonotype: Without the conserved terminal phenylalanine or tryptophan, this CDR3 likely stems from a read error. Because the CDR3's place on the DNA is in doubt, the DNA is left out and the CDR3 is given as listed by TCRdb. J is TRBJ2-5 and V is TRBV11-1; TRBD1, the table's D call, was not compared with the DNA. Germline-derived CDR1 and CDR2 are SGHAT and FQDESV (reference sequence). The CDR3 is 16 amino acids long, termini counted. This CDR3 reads CASSSRGSNSPLHFGN.

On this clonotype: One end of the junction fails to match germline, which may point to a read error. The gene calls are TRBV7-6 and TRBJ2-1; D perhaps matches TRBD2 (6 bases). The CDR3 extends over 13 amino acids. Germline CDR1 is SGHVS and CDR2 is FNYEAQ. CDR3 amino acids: CASSPTSYDEQFF. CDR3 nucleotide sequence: TGTGCCAGCAGTCCCACTAGCTACGATGAGCAGTTCTTC.

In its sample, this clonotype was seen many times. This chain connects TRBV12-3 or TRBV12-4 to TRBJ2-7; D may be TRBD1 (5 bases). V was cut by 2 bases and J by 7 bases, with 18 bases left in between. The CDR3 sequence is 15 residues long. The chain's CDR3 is CASSLQGWATNEQYF. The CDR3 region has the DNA TGTGCCAGCAGTTTACAGGGTTGGGCAACAAATGAGCAGTACTTC.

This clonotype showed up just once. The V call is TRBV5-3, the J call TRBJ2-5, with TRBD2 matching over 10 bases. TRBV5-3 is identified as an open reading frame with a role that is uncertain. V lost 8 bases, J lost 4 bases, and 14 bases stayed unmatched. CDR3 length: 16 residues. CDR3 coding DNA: TGTGCCAGCAGCGGGGGACCTAGCGGGAGTACAGAGACCCAGTACTTC. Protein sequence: CASSGGPSGSTETQYF.

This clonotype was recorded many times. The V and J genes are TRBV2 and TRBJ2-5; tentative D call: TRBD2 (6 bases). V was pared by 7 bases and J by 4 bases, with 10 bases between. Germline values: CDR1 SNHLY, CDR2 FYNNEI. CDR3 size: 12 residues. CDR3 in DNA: TGTGCCAGCAACGGGGGAGGAGAGACCCAGTACTTC. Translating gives CASNGGGETQYF. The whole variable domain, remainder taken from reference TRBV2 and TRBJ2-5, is EPEVTQTPSHQVTQMGQEVILRCVPISNHLYFYWYRQILGQKVEFLVSFYNNEISEKSEIFDDQFSVERPDGSNFTLKIRSTKLEDSAMYFCASNGGGETQYFGPGTRLLVL.

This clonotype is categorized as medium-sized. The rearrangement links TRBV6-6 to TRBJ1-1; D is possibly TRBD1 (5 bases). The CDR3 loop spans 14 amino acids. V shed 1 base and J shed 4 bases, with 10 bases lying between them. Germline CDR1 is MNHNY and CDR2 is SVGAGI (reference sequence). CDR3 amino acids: CASSYWDSSTEAFF. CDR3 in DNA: TGTGCCAGCAGTTACTGGGACTCCAGCACTGAAGCTTTCTTT.

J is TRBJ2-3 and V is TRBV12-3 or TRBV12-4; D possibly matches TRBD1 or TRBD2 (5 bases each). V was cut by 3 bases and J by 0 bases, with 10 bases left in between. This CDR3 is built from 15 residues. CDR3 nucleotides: TGTGCCAGCAGTTTGGGGGAGATAAGCACAGATACGCAGTATTTT. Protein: CASSLGEISTDTQYF.

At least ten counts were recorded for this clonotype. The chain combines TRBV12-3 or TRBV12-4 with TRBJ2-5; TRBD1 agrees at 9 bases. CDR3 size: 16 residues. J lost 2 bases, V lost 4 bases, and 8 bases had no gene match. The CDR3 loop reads CASSWDRAGIQETQYF. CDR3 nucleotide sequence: TGTGCCAGCAGTTGGGACAGGGCCGGAATTCAAGAGACCCAGTACTTC.

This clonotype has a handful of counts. The CDR3 bases are TGTGCCAGCAGCTTAGGAGTTGTTGAGCAGTTCTTC. This gives the protein CASSLGVVEQFF. The chain joins TRBV7-2 to TRBJ2-3; D unresolved. The DNA end lines up better with TRBJ2-1; the J call may be wrong. Germline values: CDR1 SGHTA, CDR2 FQGNSA. The CDR3 runs to 12 residues.

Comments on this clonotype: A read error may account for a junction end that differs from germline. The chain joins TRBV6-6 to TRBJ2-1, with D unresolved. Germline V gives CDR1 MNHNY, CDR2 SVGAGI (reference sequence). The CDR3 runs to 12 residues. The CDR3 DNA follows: TGTGCCAGCGGCTCCCCTAGGTTGGAGCTGTATTTT. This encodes CASGSPRLELYF.

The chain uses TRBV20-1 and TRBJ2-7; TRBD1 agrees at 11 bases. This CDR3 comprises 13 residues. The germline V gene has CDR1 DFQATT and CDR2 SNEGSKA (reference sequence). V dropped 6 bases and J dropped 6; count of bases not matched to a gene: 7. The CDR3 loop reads CSARTGGSPEQYF. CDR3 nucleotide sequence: TGCAGTGCGAGGACAGGGGGCTCACCCGAGCAGTACTTC.

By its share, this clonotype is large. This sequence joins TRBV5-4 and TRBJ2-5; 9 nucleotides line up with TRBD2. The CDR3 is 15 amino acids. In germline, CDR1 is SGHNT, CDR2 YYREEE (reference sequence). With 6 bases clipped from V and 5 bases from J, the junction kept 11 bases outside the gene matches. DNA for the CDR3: TGTGCCAGCACCCTCTGGCGGGGGGGCGGGGAGACCCAGTACTTC. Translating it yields CASTLWRGGGETQYF. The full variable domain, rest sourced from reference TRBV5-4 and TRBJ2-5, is ETGVTQSPTHLIKTRGQQVTLRCSSQSGHNTVSWYQQALGQGPQFIFQYYREEENGRGNFPPRFSGLQFPNYSSELNVNALELDDSALYLCASTLWRGGGETQYFGPGTRLLVL.

CDR3 loop: CATLSPGSGYEQYF. The CDR3 coding sequence is TGTGCCACCCTCTCTCCAGGGTCCGGCTACGAGCAGTACTTC. This chain connects TRBV28 to TRBJ2-5; tentative D call: TRBD1 (5 bases). The DNA matches TRBJ2-7 better at its end, which makes the J call doubtful. The CDR3 runs 14 residues. Germline V gene lookup returns CDR1 MDHEN and CDR2 SYDVKM.

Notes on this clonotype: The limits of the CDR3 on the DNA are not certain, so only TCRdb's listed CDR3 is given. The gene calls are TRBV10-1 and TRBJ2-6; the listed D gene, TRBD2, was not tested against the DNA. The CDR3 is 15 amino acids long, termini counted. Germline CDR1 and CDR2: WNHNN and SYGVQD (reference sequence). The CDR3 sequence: CASVSGQALRAVLRF.

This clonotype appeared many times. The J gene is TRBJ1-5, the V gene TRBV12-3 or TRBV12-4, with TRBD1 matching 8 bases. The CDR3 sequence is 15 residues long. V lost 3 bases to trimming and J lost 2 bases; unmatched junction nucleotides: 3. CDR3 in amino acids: CASSFGQGRNQPQHF. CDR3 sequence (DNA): TGTGCCAGCAGTTTTGGACAGGGCCGCAATCAGCCCCAGCATTTT.

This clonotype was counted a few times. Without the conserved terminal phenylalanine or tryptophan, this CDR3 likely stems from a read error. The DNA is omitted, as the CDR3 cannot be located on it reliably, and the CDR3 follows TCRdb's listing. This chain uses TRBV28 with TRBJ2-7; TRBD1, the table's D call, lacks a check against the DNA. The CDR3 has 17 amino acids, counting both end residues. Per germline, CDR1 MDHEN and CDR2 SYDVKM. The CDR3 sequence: CASSAQGGHNYGYTFGS.

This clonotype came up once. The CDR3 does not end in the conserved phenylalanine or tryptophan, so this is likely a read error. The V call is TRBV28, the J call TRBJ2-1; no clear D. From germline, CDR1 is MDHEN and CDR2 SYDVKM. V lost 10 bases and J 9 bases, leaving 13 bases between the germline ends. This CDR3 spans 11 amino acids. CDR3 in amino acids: CATTHYREQFL. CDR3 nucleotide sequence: TGTGCCACTACCCATTATCGTGAGCAGTTCTTG.

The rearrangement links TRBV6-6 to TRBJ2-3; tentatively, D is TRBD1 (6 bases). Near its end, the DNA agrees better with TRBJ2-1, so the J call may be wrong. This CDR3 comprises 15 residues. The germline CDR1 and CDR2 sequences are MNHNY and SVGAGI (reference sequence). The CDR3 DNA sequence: TGTGCCAGCAGTTACTCCCGAACAGGGTCAAAAGAGCAGTTCTTC. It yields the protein CASSYSRTGSKEQFF.

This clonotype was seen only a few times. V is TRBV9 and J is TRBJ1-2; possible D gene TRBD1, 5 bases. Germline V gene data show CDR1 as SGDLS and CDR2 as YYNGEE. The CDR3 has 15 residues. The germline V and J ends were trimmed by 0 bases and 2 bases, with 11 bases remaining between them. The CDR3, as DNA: TGTGCCAGCAGCGTAGAGGGGCAGGGAAACTATGGCTACACCTTC. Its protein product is CASSVEGQGNYGYTF.

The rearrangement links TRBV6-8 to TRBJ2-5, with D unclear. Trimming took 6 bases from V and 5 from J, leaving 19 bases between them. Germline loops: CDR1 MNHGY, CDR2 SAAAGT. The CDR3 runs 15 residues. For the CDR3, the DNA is TGTGCCAGCAGAGCCGAGGCAGGTTCCTTTGAGACCCAGTACTTC. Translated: CASRAEAGSFETQYF.

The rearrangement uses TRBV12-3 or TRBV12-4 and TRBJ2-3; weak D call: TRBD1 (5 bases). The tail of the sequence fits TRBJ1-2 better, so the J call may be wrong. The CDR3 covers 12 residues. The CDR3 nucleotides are TGTGCCAGCAGTTTAGCAGGGGATGGCTACACCTTC. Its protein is CASSLAGDGYTF.

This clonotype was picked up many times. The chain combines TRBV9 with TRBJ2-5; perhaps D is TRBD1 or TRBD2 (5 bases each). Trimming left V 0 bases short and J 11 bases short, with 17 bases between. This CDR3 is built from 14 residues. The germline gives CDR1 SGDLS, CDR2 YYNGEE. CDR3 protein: CASSVGPSGTKQYF. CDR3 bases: TGTGCCAGCAGCGTAGGGCCCTCGGGGACCAAGCAGTACTTC. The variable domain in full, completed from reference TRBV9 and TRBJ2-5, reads DSGVTQTPKHLITATGQRVTLRCSPRSGDLSVYWYQQSLDQGLQFLIQYYNGEERAKGNILERFSAQQFPDLHSELNLSSLELGDSALYFCASSVGPSGTKQYFGPGTRLLVL.

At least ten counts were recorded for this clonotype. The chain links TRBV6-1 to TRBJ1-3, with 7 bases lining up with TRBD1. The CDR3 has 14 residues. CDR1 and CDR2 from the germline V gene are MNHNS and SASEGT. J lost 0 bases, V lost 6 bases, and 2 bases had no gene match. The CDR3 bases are TGTGCCAGCAGAGGGGACAGCTCTGGAAACACCATATATTTT. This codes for CASRGDSSGNTIYF.

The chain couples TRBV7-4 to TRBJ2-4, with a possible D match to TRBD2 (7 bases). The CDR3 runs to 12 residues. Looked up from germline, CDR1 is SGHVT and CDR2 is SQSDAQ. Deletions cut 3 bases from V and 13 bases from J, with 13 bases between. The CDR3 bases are TGTGCCAGCAGCTTGTGGGAGGGGGAGCAGTACTTC. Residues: CASSLWEGEQYF.

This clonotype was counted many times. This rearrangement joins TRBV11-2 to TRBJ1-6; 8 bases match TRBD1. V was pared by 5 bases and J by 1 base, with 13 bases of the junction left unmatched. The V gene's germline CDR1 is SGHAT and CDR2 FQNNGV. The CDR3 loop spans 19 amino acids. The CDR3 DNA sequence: TGTGCCAGCAGCCCGGGGCGCCAGGGGGCACGGTCCTATAATTCACCCCTCCACTTT. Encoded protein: CASSPGRQGARSYNSPLHF.

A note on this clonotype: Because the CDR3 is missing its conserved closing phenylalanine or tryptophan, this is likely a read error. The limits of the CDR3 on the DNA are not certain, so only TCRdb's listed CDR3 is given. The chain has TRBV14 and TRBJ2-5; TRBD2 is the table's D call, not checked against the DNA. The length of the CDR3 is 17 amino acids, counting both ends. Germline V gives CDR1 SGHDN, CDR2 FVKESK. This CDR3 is CASSHGTSTYYEQYFGS.

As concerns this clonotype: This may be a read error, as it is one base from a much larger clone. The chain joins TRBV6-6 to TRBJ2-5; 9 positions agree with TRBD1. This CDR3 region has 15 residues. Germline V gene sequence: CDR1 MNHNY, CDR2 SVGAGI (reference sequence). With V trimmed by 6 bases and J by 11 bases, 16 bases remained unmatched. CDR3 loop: CASRPGQGPYNEQYF. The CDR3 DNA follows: TGTGCCAGCAGGCCGGGACAGGGCCCTTACAATGAGCAGTACTTC.